The 23 T cell receptor beta chains presented below share a single source sample, sequenced in a study of blood T cells in healthy people across ages. For the second PCR, which ran for about 7 to 11 cycles, a sample-barcoded 5' primer and a J-beta primer mix were used. TCRdb fed the 5' RACE reads into MiXCR, producing one record per CDR3 protein. Of about 570,000 distinct CDR3 sequences in the sample, 25% to 30% were seen once. The specimen was blood. These receptors came from a woman aged 70-85 years in good health.

This clonotype has more than one count but fewer than ten. The CDR3 protein is CASSERRGGLETQYF. The CDR3 DNA reads TGTGCCAGCAGTGAACGCCGGGGGGGCCTGGAGACCCAGTACTTC. This sequence joins TRBV2 and TRBJ2-5, with 8 bases fitting TRBD2. Unmatched junction bases numbered 7, after V lost 2 bases and J lost 5 bases. The CDR3 spans 15 residues. The germline V gene encodes CDR1 SNHLY and CDR2 FYNNEI.

The CDR3 DNA sequence: TGTGCCAGCAGTGGCGCTAGCGTGGATGAGCAGTTCTTC. Its translation is CASSGASVDEQFF. V and J are TRBV25-1 and TRBJ2-5; tentatively, D is TRBD2 (6 bases). The end of the DNA fits TRBJ2-1 better, so the J call may be wrong. CDR1 MGHDK and CDR2 SYGVNS come from the germline V gene. There are 13 residues in the CDR3.

This clonotype was recorded a few times. The V call is TRBV10-3, the J call TRBJ1-1, with a weak D call TRBD1 (6 bases). Germline CDR1 reads ENHRY; CDR2 reads SYGVKD. Trimming cost V 10 bases and J 7 bases, with 16 bases left between them. The CDR3 length is 12 residues. The CDR3 DNA sequence: TGTGCCACAGGGGCTAGGGAGGGTGAAGCTTTCTTT. Protein: CATGAREGEAFF.

There are a few counts of this clonotype. This may be a read error, as it is one base from a much larger clone. The chain carries TRBV7-9 and TRBJ2-5; 14 nucleotides agree with TRBD2. The CDR3 covers 16 residues. Germline CDR1 SEHNR, CDR2 FQNEAQ (reference sequence). Written as DNA, the CDR3 is TGTGCCAGCAGCTCGATGACTAGCGGGGGGGGAGAGATCCAGTACTTC. Protein product: CASSSMTSGGGEIQYF.

This rearrangement joins TRBV29-1 to TRBJ2-2; either TRBD1 or TRBD2 may fit D (6 bases each). The CDR3 extends over 14 amino acids. V shed 6 bases and J shed 4 bases, with 15 bases lying between them. Germline V gene data show CDR1 as SQVTM and CDR2 as ANQGSEA. CDR3 sequence (DNA): TGCAGCGTCACTGGGGGGCGGGCCACCGGGGAGCTGTTTTTT. This encodes CSVTGGRATGELFF.

Note on this clonotype: Without the conserved terminal phenylalanine or tryptophan, this CDR3 likely stems from a read error. V is TRBV2 and J is TRBJ1-2; D not resolved. The CDR3 consists of 13 residues. V lost 7 bases to trimming and J lost 6 bases, with 15 bases between them. Germline V gives CDR1 SNHLY, CDR2 FYNNEI. The CDR3 is CASTSMGIHGYTL. The CDR3 bases are TGTGCCAGCACGAGTATGGGGATTCATGGCTACACCCTC.

This clonotype has a handful of counts. The V gene is TRBV7-8, the J gene TRBJ2-5; 7 nucleotides line up with TRBD1. This CDR3 has 14 amino acids. Germline CDR1 reads SGHVS; CDR2 reads FQNEAQ. The V and J ends lost 0 bases and 4 bases, in that order; junction bases with no gene match: 2. This chain's CDR3 is CASSLATGVETQYF. For the CDR3, the DNA is TGTGCCAGCAGCTTAGCCACAGGGGTAGAGACCCAGTACTTC.

This clonotype was seen a handful of times. The V call is TRBV9, the J call TRBJ1-2; TRBD1 might be the D (6 bases). The V and J ends lost 0 bases and 2 bases respectively, with 11 bases between them. The CDR3 extends over 15 amino acids. Germline loops: CDR1 SGDLS, CDR2 YYNGEE. DNA for the CDR3: TGTGCCAGCAGCGTAGAACAGGGAAGAAACTATGGCTACACCTTC. Translation gives CASSVEQGRNYGYTF.

The chain carries TRBV10-3 and TRBJ2-5; TRBD2 might be the D (6 bases). The DNA end lines up better with TRBJ2-7; the J call may be wrong. The CDR3 covers 15 residues. Germline CDR1 reads ENHRY; CDR2 reads SYGVKD. CDR3 sequence reads: CAIRGNAADGHEQYF. Written as DNA, the CDR3 is TGTGCCATTCGGGGGAATGCGGCAGACGGGCACGAGCAGTACTTC.

In this sample, this clonotype turned up a few times. CDR3 sequence reads: CASSEINRDYEQYF. The CDR3 region has the DNA TGTGCCAGCAGTGAGATAAACAGGGACTACGAGCAGTACTTC. This chain connects TRBV25-1 to TRBJ2-7; a weak D match, TRBD1 (6 bases). Germline lookup yields CDR1 MGHDK and CDR2 SYGVNS. The CDR3 covers 14 residues. V was pared by 3 bases and J by 3 bases, with 12 bases between.

CDR3 sequence (DNA): TGTGCCAGCAGCCTGGACAGGGGTTACACAGATACGCAGTATTTT. Translating gives CASSLDRGYTDTQYF. The chain uses TRBV5-4 and TRBJ2-3, with TRBD1 matching 9 bases. The ends lost 4 bases at V and 2 bases at J; junction bases unmatched: 5. Germline loops: CDR1 SGHNT, CDR2 YYREEE (reference sequence). This CDR3 spans 15 amino acids.

Only a few counts were recorded for this clonotype. This sequence joins TRBV10-3 and TRBJ1-4; 7 bases are shared with TRBD1. Trimming took 4 bases from V and 8 from J; bases not matched to a gene: 4. The CDR3 has 13 residues. Germline V lookup: CDR1 ENHRY, CDR2 SYGVKD. The CDR3 here is CAISGQGGEKLFF. CDR3 coding DNA: TGTGCCATCAGTGGACAGGGTGGCGAAAAACTGTTTTTT.

The rearrangement links TRBV6-2 or TRBV6-3 to TRBJ2-2; the match to TRBD2 covers 8 bases. CDR3 length equals 18 residues. Germline trimming cut 4 bases from V and 7 bases from J; bases unmatched to any gene: 17. The germline gives CDR1 MNHEY, CDR2 SVGEGT. The CDR3 is CASSWSGREVFLIGELFF. In nucleotides, the CDR3 is TGTGCCAGCAGTTGGAGCGGGCGGGAGGTCTTTTTGATCGGGGAGCTGTTTTTT.

This clonotype was recorded a few times. The V and J genes are TRBV7-2 and TRBJ2-3, with D possibly being TRBD2 (5 bases). V lost 5 bases, J lost 0 bases, and 9 bases lay in between. CDR3 size: 14 residues. Looked up from germline, CDR1 is SGHTA and CDR2 is FQGNSA. CDR3 region: CASSLDWSTDTQYF. The DNA for the CDR3 is TGTGCCAGCAGCCTGGACTGGAGCACAGATACGCAGTATTTT.

This clonotype has more than one count but fewer than ten. This chain links TRBV7-2 with TRBJ1-1; D is ambiguous. This CDR3 has 13 residues. CDR1 is SGHTA and CDR2 is FQGNSA in the germline V gene. V gave up 5 bases and J gave up 5 bases, with 12 bases separating them. The CDR3: CASSPAGWTEAFF. As DNA, the CDR3 is TGTGCCAGCAGCCCTGCCGGATGGACTGAAGCTTTCTTT.

J is TRBJ1-3 and V is TRBV5-1; 8 nucleotides agree with TRBD1. Trimming at V came to 4 bases and at J to 3 bases, leaving 6 bases not matched to a gene. Germline values: CDR1 SGHRS, CDR2 YFSETQ. This CDR3 region has 15 residues. This CDR3 is CASSLTGERGNTIYF. The CDR3 DNA reads TGCGCCAGCAGCCTGACAGGGGAGCGTGGAAACACCATATATTTT.

The J gene is TRBJ2-3, the V gene TRBV7-8; D not certain. Looked up from germline, CDR1 is SGHVS and CDR2 is FQNEAQ. V was trimmed by 1 base and J by 2 bases, leaving 7 bases between them. The CDR3 is 14 amino acids. The CDR3: CASSLGTDTDTQYF. The DNA for the CDR3 is TGTGCCAGCAGCTTAGGAACAGACACAGATACGCAGTATTTT. Looking up the rest from reference TRBV7-8 and TRBJ2-3 gives the full variable domain: GAGVSQSPRYKVAKRGQDVALRCDPISGHVSLFWYQQALGQGPEFLTYFQNEAQLDKSGLPSDRFFAERPEGSVSTLKIQRTQQEDSAVYLCASSLGTDTDTQYFGPGTRLTVL.

At least ten counts were recorded for this clonotype. The genes are TRBV6-5 and TRBJ2-4; D call uncertain. This CDR3 comprises 15 residues. The V end lost 6 bases, the J end lost 1 base, and 13 bases lay between the germline ends. From germline, CDR1 is MNHEY and CDR2 SVGAGI. This CDR3 is CASSIFATAKNIQYF. In DNA, the CDR3 is TGTGCCAGCAGCATATTCGCCACCGCCAAAAACATTCAGTACTTC.

V gene TRBV20-1 combines with J gene TRBJ1-1, with D tentatively TRBD1 (6 bases). This CDR3 has 13 residues. CDR1 DFQATT and CDR2 SNEGSKA come from the germline V gene (reference sequence). V shed 1 base and J shed 5 bases, with 11 bases lying between them. The CDR3 DNA is TGCAGTGCTAGAGTTACAGGGTATACTGAAGCTTTCTTT. Protein: CSARVTGYTEAFF.

This chain links TRBV3-1 with TRBJ2-5, with 9 bases that match TRBD2. The assigned J gene may be wrong: the sequence end matches TRBJ2-1 better. The CDR3 totals 15 residues. Germline lookup yields CDR1 LGHDT and CDR2 YNNKEL (reference sequence). CDR3 sequence reads: CASSQQRGVDNEQFF. CDR3 sequence (DNA): TGTGCCAGCAGCCAACAGCGGGGGGTTGACAATGAGCAGTTCTTC.

This clonotype was detected once. The J gene is TRBJ1-2, the V gene TRBV11-3; tentative D call: TRBD1 (6 bases). With 1 base removed from V and 13 bases from J, the gap between germline ends came to 13 bases. CDR3 length: 12 amino acids. Germline V CDR1 and CDR2: SGHNT, YENEEA. DNA for the CDR3: TGTGCCAGCAGCTTAGGTGGGGGGCGCCTCACCTTC. Its protein is CASSLGGGRLTF.

This clonotype was recorded only once. This chain links TRBV23-1 with TRBJ2-5; unclear D gene. TRBV23-1 is sorted into the ORF group, with uncertain function. This CDR3 contains 11 residues. The ends were cut back, 3 bases at V and 5 bases at J, with 4 bases in the middle. The CDR3 reads CASSHFETQYF. The CDR3 nucleotides read TGCGCCAGCAGTCATTTTGAGACCCAGTACTTC.

This clonotype was observed a few times. V usage is TRBV24-1 and J usage is TRBJ1-4; D remains unclear. Between the trimmed V and J ends, which lost 3 bases and 0 bases, there was a span of 7 bases. Looked up from germline, CDR1 is KGHDR and CDR2 is SFDVKD. CDR3 length equals 15 residues. This chain's CDR3 is CATSDPNATNEKLFF. The CDR3 coding sequence is TGTGCCACCAGTGATCCTAATGCAACTAATGAAAAACTGTTTTTT.